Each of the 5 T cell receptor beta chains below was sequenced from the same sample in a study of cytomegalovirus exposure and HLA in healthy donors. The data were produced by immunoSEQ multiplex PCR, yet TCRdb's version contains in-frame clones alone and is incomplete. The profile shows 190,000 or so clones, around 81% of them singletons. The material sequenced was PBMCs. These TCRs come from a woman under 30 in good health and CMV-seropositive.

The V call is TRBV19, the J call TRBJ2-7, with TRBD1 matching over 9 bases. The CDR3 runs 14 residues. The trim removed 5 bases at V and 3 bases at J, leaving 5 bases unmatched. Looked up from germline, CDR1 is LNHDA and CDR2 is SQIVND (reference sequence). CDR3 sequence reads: CASSESTGGYEQYF. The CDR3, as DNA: TGTGCCAGTAGTGAGTCGACAGGGGGCTACGAGCAGTACTTC.

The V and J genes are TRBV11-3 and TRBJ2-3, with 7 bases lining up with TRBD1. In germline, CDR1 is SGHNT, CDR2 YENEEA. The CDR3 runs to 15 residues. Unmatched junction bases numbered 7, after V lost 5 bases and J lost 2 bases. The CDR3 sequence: CASSPGGPSTDTQYF. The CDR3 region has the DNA TGTGCCAGCAGCCCAGGGGGTCCTTCCACAGATACGCAGTATTTT. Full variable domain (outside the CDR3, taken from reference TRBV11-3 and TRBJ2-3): EAGVVQSPRYKIIEKKQPVAFWCNPISGHNTLYWYLQNLGQGPELLIRYENEEAVDDSQLPKDRFSAERLKGVDSTLKIQPAELGDSAVYLCASSPGGPSTDTQYFGPGTRLTVL.

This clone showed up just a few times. CDR3 sequence: CASRYTDTQYF. The DNA of the CDR3 is TGTGCCAGCAGATACACAGATACGCAGTATTTT. The rearrangement links TRBV7-9 to TRBJ2-3, with D uncertain. V was pared by 6 bases and J by 2 bases, with 3 bases between. The V gene's germline CDR1 is SEHNR and CDR2 FQNEAQ (reference sequence). The CDR3 totals 11 residues.

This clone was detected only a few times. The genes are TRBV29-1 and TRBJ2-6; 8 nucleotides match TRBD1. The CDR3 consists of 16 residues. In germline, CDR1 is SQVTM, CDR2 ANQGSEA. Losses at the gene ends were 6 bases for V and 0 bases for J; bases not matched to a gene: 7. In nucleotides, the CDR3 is TGCAGCGTCGAGGACAGGGAACGCTCTGGGGCCAACGTCCTGACTTTC. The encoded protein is CSVEDRERSGANVLTF. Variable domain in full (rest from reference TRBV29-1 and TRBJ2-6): SAVISQKPSRDICQRGTSLTIQCQVDSQVTMMFWYRQQPGQSLTLIATANQGSEATYESGFVIDKFPISRPNLTFSTLTVSNMSPEDSSIYLCSVEDRERSGANVLTFGAGSRLTVL.

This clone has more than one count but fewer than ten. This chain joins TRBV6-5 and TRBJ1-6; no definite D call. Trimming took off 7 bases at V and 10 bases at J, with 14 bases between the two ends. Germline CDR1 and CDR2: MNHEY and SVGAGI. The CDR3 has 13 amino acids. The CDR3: CASTPARESPLHF. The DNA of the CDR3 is TGTGCCAGCACTCCTGCGCGGGAGTCACCCCTCCACTTT.